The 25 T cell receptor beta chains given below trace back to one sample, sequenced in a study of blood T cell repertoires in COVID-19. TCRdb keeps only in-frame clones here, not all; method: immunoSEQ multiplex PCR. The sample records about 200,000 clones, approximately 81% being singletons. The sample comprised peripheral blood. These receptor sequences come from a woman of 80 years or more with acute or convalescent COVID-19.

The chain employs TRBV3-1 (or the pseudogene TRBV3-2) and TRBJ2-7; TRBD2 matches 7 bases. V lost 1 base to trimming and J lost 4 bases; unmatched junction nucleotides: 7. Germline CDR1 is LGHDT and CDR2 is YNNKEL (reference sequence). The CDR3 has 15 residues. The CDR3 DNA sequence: TGTGCCAGCAGCCAAGCATCGGGAGGAGGGTACGAGCAGTACTTC. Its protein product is CASSQASGGGYEQYF.

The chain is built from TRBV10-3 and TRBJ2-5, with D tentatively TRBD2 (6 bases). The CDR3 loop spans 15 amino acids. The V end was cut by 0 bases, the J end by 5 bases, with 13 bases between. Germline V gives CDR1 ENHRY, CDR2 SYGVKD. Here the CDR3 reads CAISESMGGAETQYF. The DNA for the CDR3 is TGTGCCATCAGTGAGTCGATGGGGGGTGCGGAGACCCAGTACTTC.

CDR3 sequence (DNA): TGTGCCAGCAGTGAAGTGTATAAGGGGGTGGCAGCGATTGAAAAACTGTTTTTT. Its translation is CASSEVYKGVAAIEKLFF. The genes are TRBV6-1 and TRBJ1-4; TRBD1 might be the D (6 bases). CDR1 and CDR2 (germline): MNHNS, SASEGT. This CDR3 region has 18 residues. V shed 1 base and J shed 7 bases, with 22 bases lying between them.

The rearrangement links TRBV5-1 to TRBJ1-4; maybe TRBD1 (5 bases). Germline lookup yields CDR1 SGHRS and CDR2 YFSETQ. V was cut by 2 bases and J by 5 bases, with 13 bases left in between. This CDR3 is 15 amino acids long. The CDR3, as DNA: TGCGCCAGCAGCTTATTAGACAGCTCCAATGAAAAACTGTTTTTT. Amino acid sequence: CASSLLDSSNEKLFF.

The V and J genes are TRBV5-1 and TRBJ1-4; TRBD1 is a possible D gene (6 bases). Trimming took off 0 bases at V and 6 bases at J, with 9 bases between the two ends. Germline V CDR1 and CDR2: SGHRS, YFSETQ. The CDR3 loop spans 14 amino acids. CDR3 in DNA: TGCGCCAGCAGCTTGGGACAGGAGCATGAAAAACTGTTTTTT. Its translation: CASSLGQEHEKLFF.

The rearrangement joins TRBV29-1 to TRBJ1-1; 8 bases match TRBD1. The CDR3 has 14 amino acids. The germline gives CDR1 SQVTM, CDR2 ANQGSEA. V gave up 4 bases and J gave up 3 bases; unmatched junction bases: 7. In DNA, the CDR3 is TGCAGCGTTGGACGGGACAGGATATACACTGAAGCTTTCTTT. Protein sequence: CSVGRDRIYTEAFF.

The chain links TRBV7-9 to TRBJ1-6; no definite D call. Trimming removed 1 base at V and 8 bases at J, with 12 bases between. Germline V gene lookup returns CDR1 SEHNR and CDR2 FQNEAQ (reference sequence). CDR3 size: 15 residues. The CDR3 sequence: CASSLGGSVDSPLHF. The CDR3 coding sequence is TGTGCCAGCAGCTTAGGCGGGTCAGTAGATTCACCCCTCCACTTT.

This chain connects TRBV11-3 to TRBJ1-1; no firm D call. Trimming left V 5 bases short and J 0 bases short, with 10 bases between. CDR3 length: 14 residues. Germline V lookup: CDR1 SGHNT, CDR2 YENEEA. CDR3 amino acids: CASSLSGVNTEAFF. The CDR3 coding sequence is TGTGCCAGCAGCCTGAGCGGAGTGAACACTGAAGCTTTCTTT.

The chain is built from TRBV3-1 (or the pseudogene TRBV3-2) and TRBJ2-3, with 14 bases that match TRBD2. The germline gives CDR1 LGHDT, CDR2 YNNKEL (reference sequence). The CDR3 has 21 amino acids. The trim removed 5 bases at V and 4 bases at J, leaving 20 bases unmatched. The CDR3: CASSCCRGWGLAGARSDTQYF. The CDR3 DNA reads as TGTGCCAGCAGCTGTTGCAGAGGATGGGGACTAGCGGGAGCGAGGTCAGATACGCAGTATTTT.

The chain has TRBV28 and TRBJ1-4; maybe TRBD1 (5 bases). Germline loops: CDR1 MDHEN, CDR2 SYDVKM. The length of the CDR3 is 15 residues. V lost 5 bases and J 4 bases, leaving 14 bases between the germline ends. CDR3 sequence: CASSPQGGGNEKLFF. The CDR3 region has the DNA TGTGCCAGCAGTCCTCAGGGCGGGGGTAATGAAAAACTGTTTTTT.

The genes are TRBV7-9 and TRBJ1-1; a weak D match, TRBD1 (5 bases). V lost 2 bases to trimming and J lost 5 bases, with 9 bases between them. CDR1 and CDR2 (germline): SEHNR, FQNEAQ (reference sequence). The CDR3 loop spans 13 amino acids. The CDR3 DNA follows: TGTGCCAGCAGCTTACTTGGGGGGACTGAAGCTTTCTTT. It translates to CASSLLGGTEAFF.

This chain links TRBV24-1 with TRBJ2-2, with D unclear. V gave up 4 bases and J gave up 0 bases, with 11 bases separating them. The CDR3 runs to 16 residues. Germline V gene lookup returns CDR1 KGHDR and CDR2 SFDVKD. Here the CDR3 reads CATSDNSKPNTGELFF. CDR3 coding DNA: TGTGCCACCAGTGACAACAGCAAACCGAACACCGGGGAGCTGTTTTTT.

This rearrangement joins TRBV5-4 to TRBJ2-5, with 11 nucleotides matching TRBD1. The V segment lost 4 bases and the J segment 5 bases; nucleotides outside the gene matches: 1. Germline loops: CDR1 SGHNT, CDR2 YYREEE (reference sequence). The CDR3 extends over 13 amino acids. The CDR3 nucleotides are TGTGCCAGCAGCCGGGACAGGGGGGAGACCCAGTACTTC. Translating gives CASSRDRGETQYF.

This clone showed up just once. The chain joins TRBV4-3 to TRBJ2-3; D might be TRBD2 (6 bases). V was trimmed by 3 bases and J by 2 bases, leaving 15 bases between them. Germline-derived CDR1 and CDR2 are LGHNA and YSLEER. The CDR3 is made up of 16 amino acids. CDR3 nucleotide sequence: TGCGCCAGCAGCCAGCAGCTAGCGTATAACACAGATACGCAGTATTTT. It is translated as CASSQQLAYNTDTQYF.

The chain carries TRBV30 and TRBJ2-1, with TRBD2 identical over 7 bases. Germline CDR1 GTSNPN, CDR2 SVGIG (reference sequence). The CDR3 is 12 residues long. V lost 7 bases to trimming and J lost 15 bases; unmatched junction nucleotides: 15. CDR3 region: CAYRDYHFRPFF. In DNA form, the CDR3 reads TGTGCCTACCGGGACTACCATTTTAGACCGTTCTTC.

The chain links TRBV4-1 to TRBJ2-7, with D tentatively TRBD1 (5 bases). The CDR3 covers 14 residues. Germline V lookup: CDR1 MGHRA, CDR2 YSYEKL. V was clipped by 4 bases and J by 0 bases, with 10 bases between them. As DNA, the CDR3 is TGCGCCAGCAGCCCCGCAGGGATCTCCTACGAGCAGTACTTC. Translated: CASSPAGISYEQYF.

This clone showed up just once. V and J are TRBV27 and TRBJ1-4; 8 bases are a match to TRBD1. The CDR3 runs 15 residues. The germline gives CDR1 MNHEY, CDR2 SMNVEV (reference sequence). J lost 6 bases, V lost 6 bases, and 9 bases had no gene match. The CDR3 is CASSLRGQDYEKLFF. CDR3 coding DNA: TGTGCCAGCAGCCTAAGGGGACAGGATTATGAAAAACTGTTTTTT.

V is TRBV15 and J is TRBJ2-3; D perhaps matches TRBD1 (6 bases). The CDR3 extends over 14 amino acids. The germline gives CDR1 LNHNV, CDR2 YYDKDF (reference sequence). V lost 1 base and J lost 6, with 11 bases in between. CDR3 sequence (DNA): TGTGCCACCAGCAGAGGACAGGCCGAGGATACGCAGTATTTT. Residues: CATSRGQAEDTQYF.

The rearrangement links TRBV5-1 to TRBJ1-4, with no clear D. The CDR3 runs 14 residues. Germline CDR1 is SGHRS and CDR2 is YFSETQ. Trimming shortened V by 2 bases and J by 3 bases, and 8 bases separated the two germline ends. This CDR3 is CASSFTAANEKLFF. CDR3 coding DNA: TGCGCCAGCAGCTTTACGGCGGCTAATGAAAAACTGTTTTTT.

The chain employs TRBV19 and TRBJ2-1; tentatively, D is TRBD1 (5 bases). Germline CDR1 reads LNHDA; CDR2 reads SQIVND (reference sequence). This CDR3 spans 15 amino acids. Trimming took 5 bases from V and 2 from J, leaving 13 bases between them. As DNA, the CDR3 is TGTGCCAGTAGTTTCGCAGGGTCGACCTACAATGAGCAGTTCTTC. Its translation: CASSFAGSTYNEQFF.

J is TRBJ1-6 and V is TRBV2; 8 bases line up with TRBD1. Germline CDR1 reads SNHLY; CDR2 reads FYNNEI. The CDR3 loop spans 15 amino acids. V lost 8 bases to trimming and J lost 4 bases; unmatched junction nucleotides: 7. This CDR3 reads CASQTDRGYNSPLHF. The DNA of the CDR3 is TGTGCCAGCCAAACCGACAGGGGATATAATTCACCCCTCCACTTT.

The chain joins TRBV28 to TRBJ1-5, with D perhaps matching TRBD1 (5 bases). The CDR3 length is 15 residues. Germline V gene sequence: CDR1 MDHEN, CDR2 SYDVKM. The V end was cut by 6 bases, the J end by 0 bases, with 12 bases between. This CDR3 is CASSRGTASNQPQHF. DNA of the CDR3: TGTGCCAGCAGCCGGGGGACGGCTAGCAATCAGCCCCAGCATTTT.

CDR3 region: CASSYQIRLAGSYEQYF. The CDR3, as DNA: TGTGCCAGCAGTTACCAAATAAGACTAGCGGGTTCCTACGAGCAGTACTTC. The genes are TRBV6-2 or TRBV6-3 and TRBJ2-7; 10 nucleotides agree with TRBD2. The junction had 8 bases not matched to a gene; V was cut back by 2 bases and J by 1 base. CDR3 size: 17 residues. From germline, CDR1 is MNHEY and CDR2 SVGEGT.

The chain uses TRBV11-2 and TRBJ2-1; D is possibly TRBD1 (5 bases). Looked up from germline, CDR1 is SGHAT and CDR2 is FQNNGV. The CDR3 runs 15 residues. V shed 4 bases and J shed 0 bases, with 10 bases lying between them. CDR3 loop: CASSSLTGSYNEQFF. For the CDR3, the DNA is TGTGCCAGCAGCTCTCTTACAGGCTCCTACAATGAGCAGTTCTTC.

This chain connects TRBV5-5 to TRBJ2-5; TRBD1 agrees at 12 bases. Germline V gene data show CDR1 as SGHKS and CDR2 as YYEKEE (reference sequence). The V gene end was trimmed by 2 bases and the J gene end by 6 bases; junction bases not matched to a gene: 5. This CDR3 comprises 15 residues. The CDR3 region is CASSFPGQGAKTQYF. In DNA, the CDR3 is TGTGCCAGCAGCTTCCCGGGACAGGGGGCAAAGACCCAGTACTTC.